Listed below are T cell receptor beta chains from one sample, sequenced in a study of T cell changes during pregnancy in multiple sclerosis. Clones were read by immunoSEQ multiplex PCR, and TCRdb kept only the in-frame ones, dropping some. The repertoire holds tens of thousands of clones, with under 95% as singletons. Here the sequenced sample was CD4+ T cells from peripheral blood mononuclear cells, taken in the second trimester of pregnancy. These receptors were taken from a female donor with multiple sclerosis, enrolled in a pregnancy study. The CDR3 runs from the conserved cysteine through the conserved F or W. D genes are given only for firm matches. Clone size is stated in some rows and not others, as once, few, many or a class when expanded.

V	J	size	D	DNA	CDR3
TRBV5-4	TRBJ2-2	few	TRBD2	TGTGCCAGCAGCTGGCATAGCGGGGGCACCGGGGAGCTGTTTTTT	CASSWHSGGTGELFF
TRBV7-9	TRBJ2-5	.	TRBD2	TGTGCCAGCAGCCCCGGACTAGCGGTCCTTTCCGGGGAGACCCAGTACTTC	CASSPGLAVLSGETQYF
TRBV28	TRBJ2-7	.	.	TGTGCCAGCAGTACCCCCCGCGGGTTAATAACGAGCTCCTACGAGCAGTACTTC	CASSTPRGLITSSYEQYF
TRBV4-1	TRBJ2-3	.	TRBD2	TGCGCCAGCAGCCAAGATATAGCGGGAGGGGGTCGGGCGCAGTATTTT	CASSQDIAGGGRAQYF
TRBV6-5	TRBJ1-1	.	.	TGTGCCAGCAGGACAGGATCTATGAACACTGAAGCTTTCTTT	CASRTGSMNTEAFF
TRBV2	TRBJ1-1	once	TRBD1	TGTGCCAGCAGACGGACAGGGAGGAACACTGAAGCTTTCTTT	CASRRTGRNTEAFF
TRBV10-3	TRBJ2-2	.	.	TGTGCCATCAGTGGTCTGTCGGAGGCCGGGGAGCTGTTTTTT	CAISGLSEAGELFF
TRBV29-1	TRBJ1-5	.	.	TGCAGCGTTGAAGAGGCGGCGGGACAGCCCCAGCATTTT	CSVEEAAGQPQHF
TRBV30	TRBJ1-4	.	.	TGTGCCTGGAGTATGGGGGGGGATAGCGAAAAACTGTTTTTT	CAWSMGGDSEKLFF
TRBV18	TRBJ2-1	.	TRBD2	TGTGCCAGCTCACCGAGAGGCCTAGCGGGGGGAGAGCAGTTCTTC	CASSPRGLAGGEQFF
TRBV2	TRBJ1-1	.	.	TGTGCCAGCATGTATTACGGGTTGACTGAAGCTTTCTTT	CASMYYGLTEAFF
TRBV28	TRBJ2-3	few	TRBD2	TGTGCCAGCAGTTTAGCGGGAGCAGATACGCAGTATTTT	CASSLAGADTQYF
TRBV7-2	TRBJ2-7	.	.	TGTGCCAGCAGCCCCCCGTCCTACGAGCAGTACTTC	CASSPPSYEQYF
TRBV6-1	TRBJ1-3	once	.	TGTGCCAGCAGTGTAACAGGGTTCTTATCTGGAAACACCATATATTTT	CASSVTGFLSGNTIYF
TRBV7-9	TRBJ1-1	.	.	TGTGCCAGCGGACTCCGAGGGGGGGGCGCGGGGACTGAAGCTTTCTTT	CASGLRGGGAGTEAFF
TRBV19	TRBJ2-2	.	.	TGTGCCAGTAGTCACGGAGCCCGGGAGCTGTTTTTT	CASSHGARELFF
TRBV5-4	TRBJ2-7	.	.	TGTGCCAGCAGCTTAATCGGAGGACCCTCCTACGAGCAGTACTTC	CASSLIGGPSYEQYF
TRBV11-3	TRBJ1-3	.	.	TGTGCCAGCAAGTCGGGGGGGGCGCGTGGAAACACCATATATTTT	CASKSGGARGNTIYF
TRBV6-6	TRBJ2-1	.	TRBD2	TGTGCCAGCAGTTACTCGGCTAGCGGGGGCCGGAATGAGCAGTTCTTC	CASSYSASGGRNEQFF
TRBV7-2	TRBJ2-5	once	.	TGTGCCAGCAGCCCAGCGGGCCAAAAAGAGACCCAGTACTTC	CASSPAGQKETQYF
TRBV9	TRBJ1-1	.	TRBD1	TGTGCCAGCAGCCCTCAGGACAGGGAAGCTTTCTTT	CASSPQDREAFF
TRBV7-9	TRBJ1-1	few	TRBD1	TGTGCCAGCAGCCCAGGGACAGCGAACACTGAAGCTTTCTTT	CASSPGTANTEAFF
TRBV7-3	TRBJ2-3	.	.	TGTGCCAGCAGCCGGGGACTGAGCACAGATACGCAGTATTTT	CASSRGLSTDTQYF
TRBV5-1	TRBJ2-4	.	TRBD1	TGCGCCAGCAGCTTACAGGGGGCTGGGGACATTCAGTACTTC	CASSLQGAGDIQYF
TRBV7-2	TRBJ2-1	.	TRBD2	TGTGCCAGCAGGGAAGGACTAGCGGGAGTGGATGAGCAGTTCTTC	CASREGLAGVDEQFF
TRBV4-3	TRBJ1-3	.	.	TGCGCCAGCAGCCAACAGGCGGGGTATCGTGGAAACACCATATATTTT	CASSQQAGYRGNTIYF
TRBV9	TRBJ2-7	.	TRBD1	TGTGCCAGCAGCGTCTCCGGGACAGGGGTCTACGAGCAGTACTTC	CASSVSGTGVYEQYF
TRBV7-9	TRBJ2-7	.	TRBD1	TGTGCCAGCAGCCCCCGACAGGGGAACGAGTACTTC	CASSPRQGNEYF
TRBV5-3	TRBJ2-3	.	.	TGTGCCAGAAGACCCACTGTCGTTACGAGCACAGATACGCAGTATTTT	CARRPTVVTSTDTQYF
TRBV2	TRBJ2-1	.	TRBD1	TGTGCCAGCCAGGGACAGGGGGGCTACTTTGAGCAGTTCTTC	CASQGQGGYFEQFF
TRBV29-1	TRBJ1-2	once	.	TGCAGCGTTGGAACAGGGCTAGGCTATGGCTACACCTTC	CSVGTGLGYGYTF
TRBV5-1	TRBJ1-5	.	TRBD1	TGCGCCAACTCTAGGGGGGGGACAGGAACGCTTTATAGCAATCAGCCCCAGCATTTT	CANSRGGTGTLYSNQPQHF
TRBV5-1	TRBJ1-3	.	TRBD1	TGCGCCAGCAGCTTGTATGGACAGGGCTCTGGAAACACCATATATTTT	CASSLYGQGSGNTIYF
TRBV21-1	TRBJ2-1	.	.	TGTGCCAGCAGCAGGGGTCCCGGGACACCTGGCAGGGATGAGCAGTTCTTC	CASSRGPGTPGRDEQFF
TRBV7-2	TRBJ2-3	.	TRBD2	TGTGCCAGCAGCTTAGACGGGGGGAGGACAGATACGCAGTATTTT	CASSLDGGRTDTQYF
TRBV7-6	TRBJ1-1	.	.	TGTGCCAGCAGCTTAGCGGGGGCGGGCACTGAAGCTTTCTTT	CASSLAGAGTEAFF
TRBV5-6	TRBJ2-4	.	.	TGTGCCAGCAGCTTTCTAGCCCGAGAAAACATTCAGTACTTC	CASSFLARENIQYF
TRBV4-2	TRBJ1-5	.	TRBD1	TGTGCCAGCAGCCAAGCCAAAGGTCACGGGACAGGAGGGCCTCAGCCCCAGCATTTT	CASSQAKGHGTGGPQPQHF
TRBV18	TRBJ2-7	few	TRBD2	TGTGCCAGCTCACCCTTTGCCGGGACTAGCGGAGGGTACGAGCAGTACTTC	CASSPFAGTSGGYEQYF
TRBV6-6	TRBJ2-3	.	TRBD2	TGTGCCAGCAAGACTCGGGGGGGGCAAGATACGCAGTATTTT	CASKTRGGQDTQYF
TRBV5-1	TRBJ2-5	.	TRBD1	TGCGCCAGCAGCTTACACGGGACAGGGGGAGAGACCCAGTACTTC	CASSLHGTGGETQYF
TRBV16	TRBJ1-2	once	.	TGTGCCAGCAGCCAATCTTATAACTATGGCTACACCTTC	CASSQSYNYGYTF
TRBV10-3	TRBJ2-5	.	TRBD1	TGTGCCATCAAGGAGACAGGGAGAGAGACCCAGTACTTC	CAIKETGRETQYF
TRBV6-1	TRBJ2-1	.	TRBD2	TGTGCCAGCAGGAAGACTAGCCCGCTCGGGGATGAGCAGTTCTTC	CASRKTSPLGDEQFF
TRBV7-9	TRBJ2-1	once	TRBD2	TGTGCCAGCAGCTTAGTCCCAAGCGGGACCTCCTACAATGAGCAGTTCTTC	CASSLVPSGTSYNEQFF
TRBV5-6	TRBJ1-1	few	.	TGTGCCAGCAGCCGGATGGACAGTGAAGCTTTCTTT	CASSRMDSEAFF
TRBV4-3	TRBJ2-2	.	.	TGCGCCAGCAGCCAAGTTCACCATGTTGGACAGCGAAACACCGGGGAGCTGTTTTTT	CASSQVHHVGQRNTGELFF
TRBV6-1	TRBJ1-5	.	.	TGTGCCAGCAGTGAGGACAGGCCCCAGCATTTT	CASSEDRPQHF
TRBV19	TRBJ2-3	.	.	TGTGCCAGTAGTAGAGATGGGGGCAGCGACACAGATACGCAGTATTTT	CASSRDGGSDTDTQYF